A single sample is the source of the 20 T cell receptor beta chains below, sequenced in a study of shared clonotypes between healthy human individuals. The method was immunoSEQ multiplex PCR; TCRdb's version includes in-frame clones alone and lacks a portion of them. This sample yields 2,500,000 or so clones, of which 93% are seen a single time; around 0.37% belongs to the top ten. The sample comprised naive CD4+ T cells from PBMCs. As to subset: CD45RA+ positively selected. The receptors were sampled from a man between 18 and 29 years old in good health. Some clones in this sample may be carry-over from other donors' samples.

This chain links TRBV28 with TRBJ1-5; D perhaps matches TRBD1 (5 bases). V was shortened by 1 base and J by 4 bases, with 11 bases between the two germline ends. Germline lookup yields CDR1 MDHEN and CDR2 SYDVKM. CDR3 size: 15 residues. The CDR3 coding sequence is TGTGCCAGCAGTTTATACCAGGGAGTAAATCAGCCCCAGCATTTT. It specifies CASSLYQGVNQPQHF.

In the case of this clone: The same CDR3 also results from other DNA sequences found in this sample. The chain is built from TRBV5-1 and TRBJ2-3; TRBD2 matches at 7 bases. The V gene's germline CDR1 is SGHRS and CDR2 YFSETQ. The CDR3 has 13 amino acids. V shed 4 bases, J shed 1 base, and the junction held 0 bases outside the gene matches. In DNA form, the CDR3 reads TGCGCCAGCAGCCGGGAGGGCACAGATACGCAGTATTTT. The encoded protein is CASSREGTDTQYF.

The genes are TRBV11-3 and TRBJ2-3; D is uncertain. Germline loops: CDR1 SGHNT, CDR2 YENEEA. With 4 bases removed from V and 4 bases from J, the gap between germline ends came to 6 bases. This CDR3 contains 12 residues. The CDR3 protein is CASSSRADTQYF. As DNA, the CDR3 is TGTGCCAGCAGCTCACGGGCAGATACGCAGTATTTT.

This clone has just a few counts. The chain carries TRBV4-2 and TRBJ1-5; D possibly corresponds to TRBD1 (5 bases). Looked up from germline, CDR1 is LGHNA and CDR2 is YNFKEQ. Deletions cut 2 bases from V and 5 bases from J, with 13 bases between. The CDR3 has 15 residues. The DNA of the CDR3 is TGTGCCAGCAGCCAATCGACTGACAGTCATCAGCCCCAGCATTTT. It translates to CASSQSTDSHQPQHF.

The CDR3 nucleotides read TGTGCCAGCAGCTTGCTAGGGGAGGCCCATGGCTACACCTTC. Translating gives CASSLLGEAHGYTF. The chain joins TRBV5-4 to TRBJ1-2; the D gene is possibly TRBD1 (5 bases). V lost 1 base, J lost 6 bases, and 13 bases lay in between. CDR3 length equals 14 residues. Looked up from germline, CDR1 is SGHNT and CDR2 is YYREEE (reference sequence).

The rearrangement joins TRBV6-1 to TRBJ1-5; 8 bases match TRBD1. V dropped 4 bases and J dropped 5; count of bases not matched to a gene: 10. The CDR3 runs to 16 residues. CDR1 is MNHNS and CDR2 is SASEGT in the germline V gene. This chain's CDR3 is CASSARQGSSDQPQHF. The CDR3 nucleotides read TGTGCCAGCAGTGCCCGACAGGGGTCTTCGGATCAGCCCCAGCATTTT.

The chain is built from TRBV25-1 and TRBJ1-5; possibly TRBD1 for D (5 bases). The CDR3 runs to 13 residues. CDR1 and CDR2 from the germline V gene are MGHDK and SYGVNS. Trimming left V 5 bases short and J 7 bases short, with 12 bases between. The CDR3 here is CASSPGFGQPQHF. CDR3 coding DNA: TGTGCCAGCAGTCCAGGGTTCGGGCAGCCCCAGCATTTT.

Concerning this clone: The same CDR3 arises from other DNA sequences in this sample as well. This chain uses TRBV11-2 with TRBJ2-3, with D unclear. The germline V and J ends were trimmed by 5 bases and 0 bases, with 3 bases remaining between them. Germline V gene sequence: CDR1 SGHAT, CDR2 FQNNGV. The CDR3 consists of 12 residues. The CDR3 is CASSPSTDTQYF. The CDR3, as DNA: TGTGCCAGCAGCCCTAGCACAGATACGCAGTATTTT.

CDR3 bases: TGCAGCGGGACAGCAAACCGGGGAGAGACCCAGTACTTC. Amino acid sequence: CSGTANRGETQYF. V and J are TRBV29-1 and TRBJ2-5; the D gene is possibly TRBD1 (6 bases). The germline V gene has CDR1 SQVTM and CDR2 ANQGSEA. V gave up 7 bases and J gave up 4 bases, with 16 bases separating them. The CDR3 is 13 residues long. Filled out from reference TRBV29-1 and TRBJ2-5, the complete variable domain reads SAVISQKPSRDICQRGTSLTIQCQVDSQVTMMFWYRQQPGQSLTLIATANQGSEATYESGFVIDKFPISRPNLTFSTLTVSNMSPEDSSIYLCSGTANRGETQYFGPGTRLLVL.

This chain connects TRBV7-8 to TRBJ1-5, with 7 bases aligning to TRBD1. Germline CDR1 and CDR2: SGHVS and FQNEAQ. This CDR3 has 15 amino acids. V lost 7 bases to trimming and J lost 6 bases; unmatched junction nucleotides: 12. CDR3 loop: CASNPGRGQGQPQHF. DNA for the CDR3: TGTGCCAGCAACCCGGGGAGGGGGCAAGGTCAGCCCCAGCATTTT.

The CDR3 DNA follows: TGTGCCAGCAGCCCTGGACCTCAGTGGACCCAGTACTTC. Residues: CASSPGPQWTQYF. This sequence joins TRBV7-2 and TRBJ2-5; no clear D. V was trimmed by 5 bases and J by 7 bases, leaving 14 bases between them. Germline values: CDR1 SGHTA, CDR2 FQGNSA. CDR3 length: 13 amino acids. Based on the CDR3 plus reference TRBV7-2 and TRBJ2-5, the full variable domain is GAGVSQSPSNKVTEKGKDVELRCDPISGHTALYWYRQSLGQGLEFLIYFQGNSAPDKSGLPSDRFSAERTGGSVSTLTIQRTQQEDSAVYLCASSPGPQWTQYFGPGTRLLVL.

The chain combines TRBV4-3 with TRBJ2-5; D is undetermined. The CDR3 runs to 14 residues. The germline V and J ends were trimmed by 4 bases and 7 bases, with 16 bases remaining between them. Per germline, CDR1 LGHNA and CDR2 YSLEER. CDR3: CASSPRALMGTQYF. The CDR3 nucleotides are TGCGCCAGCAGCCCCCGGGCCCTGATGGGGACCCAGTACTTC.

This clone has more than one count but fewer than ten. The V call is TRBV10-1, the J call TRBJ1-5, with 9 bases matching TRBD1. Trimming at V came to 7 bases and at J to 6 bases, leaving 13 bases not matched to a gene. CDR1 and CDR2 (germline): WNHNN, SYGVQD (reference sequence). CDR3 length: 16 amino acids. The DNA of the CDR3 is TGCGCCAGCAAGGACAGGGGCATCCTTGCGGGTCAGCCCCAGCATTTT. It encodes CASKDRGILAGQPQHF.

The chain joins TRBV5-1 to TRBJ1-3, with TRBD1 as a possible D gene (6 bases). The CDR3 length is 17 residues. Per the germline V gene, CDR1 is SGHRS and CDR2 is YFSETQ. V gave up 4 bases and J gave up 0 bases, with 17 bases separating them. CDR3 DNA sequence: TGCGCCAGCAGCCCAAGCACAGGGTTGTTCTCTGGAAACACCATATATTTT. It codes for CASSPSTGLFSGNTIYF.

This rearrangement joins TRBV9 to TRBJ2-1; 7 positions match TRBD1. CDR1 is SGDLS, CDR2 YYNGEE, per germline. The CDR3 is made up of 18 amino acids. V shed 4 bases and J 3 bases; nucleotides not matched to a gene: 16. The CDR3 region is CASSPVGPRGQLYNEQFF. The CDR3 coding sequence is TGTGCCAGCAGCCCCGTAGGCCCCCGGGGACAGCTCTACAATGAGCAGTTCTTC.

The chain recombines TRBV28 with TRBJ2-3; 11 positions match TRBD2. Germline V gene data show CDR1 as MDHEN and CDR2 as SYDVKM. The CDR3 totals 15 residues. V lost 5 bases, J lost 5 bases, and 6 bases stayed unmatched. The CDR3 region is CASSPSGTSGDTQYF. The CDR3 DNA follows: TGTGCCAGCAGTCCTTCCGGGACTAGCGGAGATACGCAGTATTTT.

The chain uses TRBV21-1 and TRBJ2-7; the table gives TRBD1 as D, unverified against the DNA. TRBV21-1 is annotated as a pseudogene. The CDR3 has 16 residues. The chain's CDR3 is CASSKTPPRDTYEQYF. CDR3 DNA sequence: TGTGCCAGCAGCAAAACCCCTCCCCGAGACACCTACGAGCAGTACTTC.

The rearrangement uses TRBV5-6 and TRBJ1-1, with D perhaps matching TRBD1 (5 bases). The CDR3 totals 14 residues. V lost 4 bases and J lost 1, with 11 bases in between. Germline values: CDR1 SGHDT, CDR2 YYEEEE. CDR3 nucleotide sequence: TGTGCCAGCAGCCTGGGGCCTGGGAACACTGAAGCTTTCTTT. Amino acid sequence: CASSLGPGNTEAFF.

Concerning this clone itself: This sample includes further DNA sequences coding for the same CDR3. V gene TRBV27 combines with J gene TRBJ2-7; 9 bases are shared with TRBD2. Trimming at V came to 2 bases and at J to 3 bases, leaving 2 bases not matched to a gene. Germline V CDR1 and CDR2: MNHEY, SMNVEV (reference sequence). CDR3 length equals 14 residues. The CDR3 region has the DNA TGTGCCAGCAGTTTACTAGCGGGAAACTACGAGCAGTACTTC. It encodes CASSLLAGNYEQYF.

This chain uses TRBV15 with TRBJ2-7; no reliable D call. The CDR3 has 13 amino acids. V lost 6 bases, J lost 3 bases, and 12 bases lay in between. The V gene's germline CDR1 is LNHNV and CDR2 YYDKDF (reference sequence). The CDR3 region has the DNA TGTGCCACCAGTATAACTTTCAGCTACGAGCAGTACTTC. Translated, it gives CATSITFSYEQYF.